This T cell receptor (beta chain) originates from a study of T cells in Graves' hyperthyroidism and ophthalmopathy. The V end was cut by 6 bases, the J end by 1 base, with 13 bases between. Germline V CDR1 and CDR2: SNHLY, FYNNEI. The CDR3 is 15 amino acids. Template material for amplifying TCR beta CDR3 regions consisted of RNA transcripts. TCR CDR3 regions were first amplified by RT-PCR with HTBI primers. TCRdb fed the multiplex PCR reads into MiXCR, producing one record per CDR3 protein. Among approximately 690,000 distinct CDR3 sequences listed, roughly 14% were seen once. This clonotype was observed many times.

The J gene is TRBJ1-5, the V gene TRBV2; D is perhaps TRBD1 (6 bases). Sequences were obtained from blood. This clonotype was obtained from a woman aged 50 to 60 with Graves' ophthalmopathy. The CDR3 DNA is TGTGCCAGCAGGGAGAGAGGGACAAGCAATCAGCCCCAGCATTTT. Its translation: CASRERGTSNQPQHF.